These T cell receptor beta chains were read from a single sample in a study of blood T cells in healthy people across ages. MiXCR was run by TCRdb on the 5' RACE reads, yielding one entry per CDR3 protein. The sample holds hundreds of thousands of distinct CDR3 sequences, around 21% seen once. Sequencing used blood. The receptor source for this set is a man between 65 and 80 years old in good health. Each CDR3 is given with its conserved first and last residue. The D gene is left open where the match is weak. Size is stated for part of the rows, as once, few or many counts, or as a class when the clone is expanded.

d_call: NA
v_call: TRBV6-5
j_call: TRBJ2-2
clone_size: few
cdr3_aa: CASSLGASGELFF
cdr3_nt: TGTGCCAGCAGTCTGGGGGCGAGCGGGGAGCTGTTTTTT

d_call: NA
v_call: TRBV28
j_call: TRBJ1-4
clone_size: many
cdr3_aa: CASSLNNFREKLFF
cdr3_nt: TGTGCCAGCAGTTTGAACAACTTTAGGGAAAAACTGTTTTTT

d_call: NA
v_call: TRBV12-3/TRBV12-4
j_call: TRBJ2-5
clone_size: few
cdr3_aa: CASTLETDSETQYF
cdr3_nt: TGTGCCAGCACCCTAGAGACGGATAGCGAGACCCAGTACTTC

d_call: TRBD2
v_call: TRBV6-2/TRBV6-3
j_call: TRBJ2-3
clone_size: many
cdr3_aa: CASSYSTAAGANTDTQYF
cdr3_nt: TGTGCCAGCAGTTACTCGACCGCAGCGGGAGCGAATACAGATACGCAGTATTTT

d_call: NA
v_call: TRBV7-9
j_call: TRBJ2-5
clone_size: few
cdr3_aa: CASSLTEAVGGETQYF
cdr3_nt: TGTGCCAGCAGCTTAACGGAGGCAGTGGGTGGGGAGACCCAGTACTTC

d_call: TRBD1
v_call: TRBV19
j_call: TRBJ2-2
clone_size: NA
cdr3_aa: CASRVPGTGDTGELFF
cdr3_nt: TGTGCCAGTAGGGTTCCCGGGACAGGGGATACCGGGGAGCTGTTTTTT

d_call: NA
v_call: TRBV5-1
j_call: TRBJ2-5
clone_size: NA
cdr3_aa: CASSPSTRETQYF
cdr3_nt: TGCGCCAGCAGCCCCAGCACCCGAGAGACCCAGTACTTC

d_call: NA
v_call: TRBV24-1
j_call: TRBJ2-3
clone_size: many
cdr3_aa: CATSETKSSDTQYF
cdr3_nt: TGTGCCACCAGTGAAACAAAGTCCTCAGATACGCAGTATTTT

d_call: NA
v_call: TRBV12-3/TRBV12-4
j_call: TRBJ2-5
clone_size: NA
cdr3_aa: CASTAGGGTVAQYF
cdr3_nt: TGTGCCAGCACCGCAGGTGGGGGTACGGTGGCCCAGTACTTC

d_call: NA
v_call: TRBV3-1
j_call: TRBJ1-5
clone_size: once
cdr3_aa: CASSQEEGQPQHF
cdr3_nt: TGTGCCAGCAGCCAGGAAGAGGGCCAGCCCCAGCATTTT

d_call: NA
v_call: TRBV7-2
j_call: TRBJ2-3
clone_size: NA
cdr3_aa: CASSLPDTTDTQYF
cdr3_nt: TGTGCCAGCAGCTTACCGGACACCACAGATACGCAGTATTTT

d_call: NA
v_call: TRBV6-6
j_call: TRBJ2-5
clone_size: NA
cdr3_aa: CASSYRQGVREQYF
cdr3_nt: TGTGCCAGCAGTTACAGGCAGGGTGTACGGGAGCAGTACTTC

d_call: NA
v_call: TRBV28
j_call: TRBJ2-3
clone_size: NA
cdr3_aa: CASTASRPTDTQYF
cdr3_nt: TGTGCCAGCACCGCTAGTAGGCCCACAGATACGCAGTATTTT

d_call: NA
v_call: TRBV2
j_call: TRBJ2-2
clone_size: few
cdr3_aa: CASSGDQGGPGELFF
cdr3_nt: TGTGCCAGCAGTGGGGACCAAGGGGGACCCGGGGAGCTGTTTTTT

d_call: NA
v_call: TRBV9
j_call: TRBJ1-1
clone_size: few
cdr3_aa: CASSVKANTEAFF
cdr3_nt: TGTGCCAGCAGCGTAAAGGCGAACACTGAAGCTTTCTTT

d_call: TRBD2
v_call: TRBV20-1
j_call: TRBJ2-4
clone_size: few
cdr3_aa: CSARDPTSGSEDIQYF
cdr3_nt: TGCAGTGCTAGAGATCCCACTAGCGGGAGTGAGGACATTCAGTACTTC

d_call: TRBD2
v_call: TRBV20-1
j_call: TRBJ2-3
clone_size: NA
cdr3_aa: CSAIRGRASNTDTQYF
cdr3_nt: TGCAGTGCTATCCGGGGGAGGGCCAGTAACACAGATACGCAGTATTTT

d_call: TRBD1
v_call: TRBV2
j_call: TRBJ2-3
clone_size: few
cdr3_aa: CASRRRGGIDTQYF
cdr3_nt: TGTGCCAGCAGAAGAAGAGGGGGCATAGATACGCAGTATTTT

d_call: NA
v_call: TRBV30
j_call: TRBJ1-4
clone_size: NA
cdr3_aa: CAWSAMGKLFF
cdr3_nt: TGTGCCTGGAGCGCCATGGGAAAACTGTTTTTT

d_call: NA
v_call: TRBV12-3/TRBV12-4
j_call: TRBJ1-5
clone_size: many
cdr3_aa: CASSRTDNQPQHF
cdr3_nt: TGTGCCAGCAGTCGTACAGATAATCAGCCCCAGCATTTT

d_call: TRBD1
v_call: TRBV5-1
j_call: TRBJ2-4
clone_size: NA
cdr3_aa: CASSLPGGRDQYF
cdr3_nt: TGCGCCAGCAGCTTGCCAGGGGGCAGGGATCAGTACTTC

d_call: NA
v_call: TRBV7-3
j_call: TRBJ2-2
clone_size: few
cdr3_aa: CASSLTGAGELFF
cdr3_nt: TGTGCCAGCAGCTTAACAGGGGCCGGGGAGCTGTTTTTT

d_call: NA
v_call: TRBV11-2
j_call: TRBJ2-1
clone_size: few
cdr3_aa: CASSLYISVGGANEQFF
cdr3_nt: TGTGCCAGCAGCTTATATATTAGCGTAGGAGGGGCCAATGAGCAGTTCTTC

d_call: NA
v_call: TRBV7-6
j_call: TRBJ2-5
clone_size: NA
cdr3_aa: CASSLFVGAQETQYF
cdr3_nt: TGTGCCAGCAGCTTATTCGTCGGGGCCCAAGAGACCCAGTACTTC

d_call: TRBD2
v_call: TRBV11-2
j_call: TRBJ2-7
clone_size: medium-sized
cdr3_aa: CASSFEGGSYEQYF
cdr3_nt: TGTGCCAGCAGCTTTGAAGGCGGGAGTTACGAGCAGTACTTC

d_call: TRBD1
v_call: TRBV6-5
j_call: TRBJ2-5
clone_size: few
cdr3_aa: CASSYSSFGTGVKETQYF
cdr3_nt: TGTGCCAGCAGTTACTCGAGCTTCGGGACAGGGGTTAAAGAGACCCAGTACTTC

d_call: TRBD1
v_call: TRBV7-9
j_call: TRBJ2-7
clone_size: NA
cdr3_aa: CASSGGQVYEQYF
cdr3_nt: TGTGCCAGCAGCGGGGGACAGGTCTACGAGCAGTACTTC

d_call: NA
v_call: TRBV4-1
j_call: TRBJ1-5
clone_size: few
cdr3_aa: CASSQVGLGQPQHF
cdr3_nt: TGCGCCAGCAGCCAAGTGGGGTTGGGTCAGCCCCAGCATTTT

d_call: NA
v_call: TRBV5-1
j_call: TRBJ2-5
clone_size: many
cdr3_aa: CASSSGHLQETQYF
cdr3_nt: TGCGCCAGCAGCTCGGGACACCTCCAAGAGACCCAGTACTTC

d_call: NA
v_call: TRBV9
j_call: TRBJ2-5
clone_size: NA
cdr3_aa: CASSVGQGTYNEQLF
cdr3_nt: NA

d_call: NA
v_call: TRBV6-2/TRBV6-3
j_call: TRBJ2-5
clone_size: few
cdr3_aa: CASSYQGQQTQYF
cdr3_nt: TGTGCCAGCAGTTACCAGGGGCAGCAGACCCAGTACTTC

d_call: TRBD2
v_call: TRBV6-7
j_call: TRBJ2-4
clone_size: once
cdr3_aa: CASSYRLAGGAKNIQYF
cdr3_nt: TGTGCCAGCAGTTACAGGCTAGCGGGGGGAGCCAAAAACATTCAGTACTTC

d_call: NA
v_call: TRBV3-1
j_call: TRBJ2-7
clone_size: many
cdr3_aa: CASSRDGGYEQYF
cdr3_nt: TGTGCCAGCAGCCGGGACGGCGGATACGAGCAGTACTTC

d_call: NA
v_call: TRBV28
j_call: TRBJ1-2
clone_size: NA
cdr3_aa: CASSRVYGYTF
cdr3_nt: TGTGCCAGCAGCCGGGTTTATGGCTACACCTTC

d_call: TRBD2
v_call: TRBV6-5
j_call: TRBJ2-3
clone_size: few
cdr3_aa: CASSLSGRAPTDTQYF
cdr3_nt: TGTGCCAGCAGCCTCAGCGGGAGGGCTCCCACAGATACGCAGTATTTT

d_call: NA
v_call: TRBV15
j_call: TRBJ1-3
clone_size: NA
cdr3_aa: CATSTPRGSGNTIYF
cdr3_nt: TGTGCCACCAGCACTCCCAGGGGCTCTGGAAACACCATATATTTT

d_call: TRBD1
v_call: TRBV20-1
j_call: TRBJ1-4
clone_size: few
cdr3_aa: CSANRPGTGHEKLFF
cdr3_nt: TGCAGTGCTAACCGACCCGGGACAGGGCACGAAAAACTGTTTTTT

d_call: NA
v_call: TRBV7-9
j_call: TRBJ2-1
clone_size: NA
cdr3_aa: CASSPRGRSNEQFF
cdr3_nt: TGTGCCAGCAGCCCGAGGGGACGCAGCAATGAGCAGTTCTTC

d_call: TRBD2
v_call: TRBV20-1
j_call: TRBJ2-7
clone_size: few
cdr3_aa: CSAGPTSGYEQYF
cdr3_nt: TGCAGTGCTGGACCTACTAGCGGCTACGAGCAGTACTTC

d_call: NA
v_call: TRBV7-9
j_call: TRBJ1-1
clone_size: NA
cdr3_aa: CASSLSGGGTEAFF
cdr3_nt: TGTGCCAGCAGCTTATCAGGAGGGGGCACTGAAGCTTTCTTT

d_call: TRBD1
v_call: TRBV5-1
j_call: TRBJ2-7
clone_size: few
cdr3_aa: CASSLQGAHEQYF
cdr3_nt: TGCGCCAGCAGCTTGCAGGGGGCGCATGAGCAGTACTTC

d_call: TRBD1
v_call: TRBV20-1
j_call: TRBJ2-7
clone_size: few
cdr3_aa: CSAPLAGTGIYEQYF
cdr3_nt: TGCAGTGCTCCCCTCGCCGGGACAGGAATTTACGAGCAGTACTTC

d_call: TRBD2
v_call: TRBV20-1
j_call: TRBJ2-1
clone_size: few
cdr3_aa: CSAPKAGGPLNEQFF
cdr3_nt: TGCAGTGCTCCCAAAGCGGGAGGCCCGTTGAATGAGCAGTTCTTC